The sequence of this T cell receptor beta chain was determined in a study of T cells after yellow fever vaccination. The CDR3 is 13 residues long. Unmatched junction bases numbered 9, after V lost 6 bases and J lost 10 bases. In germline, CDR1 is MNHEY, CDR2 SVGAGI. This clonotype was observed at least ten times. Via MiXCR, TCRdb re-called the 5' RACE reads, giving one row per CDR3 protein. The table shows about 310,000 distinct CDR3 sequences, with roughly 3.5% occurring only once. The chain combines TRBV6-5 with TRBJ2-1; TRBD1 agrees at 7 bases. The sequences come from PBMCs, collected on the day of the yellow fever booster vaccination. The receptor was derived from a man younger than 35 who received the YFV17D yellow fever vaccine. CDR3 in amino acids: CASSYHWTGEQFF. The CDR3 DNA reads TGTGCCAGCAGCTATCATTGGACAGGAGAGCAGTTCTTC.